This TCR beta chain was sequenced for a study of blood T cell repertoires in COVID-19. This clone was recorded once. Everyone who took part was roughly 18 to 89 years old, and they came from about two dozen US areas. CDR3 size: 15 residues. CDR1 is SGHRS and CDR2 is YFSETQ in the germline V gene. V lost 4 bases and J lost 3; bases outside the gene matches: 7. Measured with immunoSEQ multiplex PCR; TCRdb has only the in-frame clones, and not every one. The sample records approximately 280,000 clones, around nine tenths being singletons. The chain carries TRBV5-1 and TRBJ2-1; 7 positions match TRBD2. The clonotype originates from a woman in her thirties or forties who had recovered from COVID-19. The sequencing input was PBMCs or T cells enriched from blood (not recorded which). The CDR3 region is CASSVSGFGYNEQFF. CDR3 nucleotide sequence: TGCGCCAGCAGCGTTAGCGGGTTTGGCTACAATGAGCAGTTCTTC.